A single T cell receptor beta chain is shown here with its context. This clonotype was counted at least ten times. It lacks a known antigen. Base qualities are not provided; no much larger clone lies one nucleotide away. Libraries were made using 5' RACE. Sequencing relied on a NextSeq 500. Unique molecular identifiers were attached to individual cDNA molecules in the TCR library protocol so that sequencing error and PCR bias could be corrected. Both TCR alpha and beta chains were sequenced, and tight co-correlation was observed between alpha and beta sequence abundances in each sample. In the source study's methods: Decombinator V4 was used to annotate the V gene, J gene and CDR3 of the TCR sequences. Expanded TCRs were defined as changing significantly between any two time points under a Poisson model with p below 0.0001. TCR abundances were normalised to the total number of TCRs sequenced per sample and were expressed as counts per million. MAIT TCRs were defined by TRAV1-2 paired with TRAJ12, TRAJ20 or TRAJ33, and iNKT TCRs by TRAV10 paired with TRAJ18. VDJdb, accessed on 1 November 2021, was searched for TCRs annotated for CMV, EBV and SARS-CoV-2, and TCRs annotated for more than one antigen were excluded. TCRdb reran the public reads through fastp at Q25 and MiXCR, keeping productive beta chains. CDR3 protein sequences are deduplicated, and each keeps its most common genes and DNA. TCRdb, not the original authors, processed these V and J calls. This sample lists more than 50,000 distinct CDR3 sequences; more than 10% were detected once. The ten largest clonotypes hold approximately 2.5% of the sample.

This record comes from a study of early T cells in non-severe SARS-CoV-2 infection (dated by TCRdb to the early 2020s). Context from the whole study: Because TCR sequencing relied on bulk RNA taken from unsorted whole blood, pairing of alpha and beta chains was not possible. What the research found in general, with its limitations: VDJdb matching was skewed toward anti-spike CD8 responses, so virus-specific expansions were likely underestimated and private and CD4 specificities were missed.

Set within a cohort of healthcare workers in London, UK, this nested case-control study involved weekly PCR testing of nasopharyngeal swabs along with blood sampling. Between 23 and 31 March 2020, the week of the UK lockdown, healthcare workers were enrolled and then followed up weekly for as long as 16 weeks. For CDR1 and CDR2, the germline V gene (reference sequence) lists SEHNR and FQNEAQ. The V and J ends are trimmed by 5 bases and 1 base, leaving 24 bases between them. The CDR3 covers 19 residues, taking in both the cysteine and the phenylalanine. Of all the DNA, just the CDR3 is kept, 57 bases in frame from base 1.

The TCR was taken from an adult who was a healthcare worker with PCR-confirmed SARS-CoV-2 infection or an uninfected control (not recorded which). The rearrangement joined TRBV7-9 to TRBJ2-1; the D segment could be TRBD1, given 6 matching bases. The sample was whole blood, taken at baseline. CDR3 reads: CASSPQPPAGARSYNEQFF. The base sequence is TGTGCCAGCAGCCCCCAACCCCCGGCAGGGGCGCGGTCCTACAATGAGCAGTTCTTC.